The T cell receptor (beta chain) under discussion was sequenced for a study of neurological immune-mediated disorders (dated by TCRdb to between 2017 and 2020). In terms of the full investigation: Among the roughly 34 multiple sclerosis patients, relapsing-remitting MS accounted for about 31 and secondary progressive MS accounted for 3. The roughly 110 TCR-beta libraries covered PBMC samples along with longitudinal samples, technical triplicates, and paired sorted CD4+ and CD8+ T-cell subsets. Peripheral blood TCR-beta repertoires from HTLV-I-associated myelopathy (HAM/TSP) patients, multiple sclerosis patients and healthy controls were compared by UMI-based sequencing. The cohort comprised about 68 subjects: roughly 14 HAM/TSP patients, 35 or so multiple sclerosis patients and 20 or so healthy controls.

Libraries from unsorted PBMCs were made from 2 million PBMCs kept in RNAlater at -80 degrees C until RNA extraction. The multiple sclerosis patients were enrolled in a US clinical protocol that used magnetic resonance imaging to evaluate disease progression. PBMCs were separated from peripheral blood using Ficoll-Hypaque density gradient centrifugation and then cryopreserved in liquid nitrogen. cDNA was synthesized by template-switch 5'RACE using a primer carrying a 10-nucleotide random unique molecular identifier by which each TCR transcript was tagged. Every sequencing run yielded over 200 million TCR-beta sequences covering 15-18 subjects. The RNeasy kit was used to extract total RNA. Using the KAPA Real-time Library Amplification kit, TCR-beta VDJ regions were amplified with primers for the TCR constant region and the 5'RACE anchor. Sample indexes and Illumina adaptors were added in a first PCR, after which library yield was increased in a second PCR. After Ampure bead purification, the TCR product of roughly 650 bp was size-selected on a 2% E-gel SizeSelection system. Before pooling, library quality was checked on a Bioanalyzer, concentration was measured with Qubit, and libraries were quantified with the Kapa Library Quantification kit. An Illumina HiSeq 2500 was used to sequence the libraries paired-end at 2 x 150 bp. To increase sequence diversity, roughly 24-32% phiX was spiked into each library pool. On the study's bioinformatics: Quality-filtered reads were processed with the UMI-based MiGEC pipeline, and over 75% of raw TCR sequences were removed by the MiGEC pipeline during error correction. IMGT germline references were used for aligning VDJ genes, and each clonotype was defined as a unique CDR3 amino acid sequence together with its V-J genes. VDJtools evaluated clonal expansion, Shannon diversity and CDR3 relatedness (CalcPairwiseDistances, ClusterSamples); CLCbio workbench built phylogenetic trees. Using coefficient-of-variation modelling across technical triplicates, the study counted a clone as expanded if it had at least 8 unique UMIs. TCRdb reprocessed the public reads (quality trimming at Q25 with fastp, clone calling with MiXCR) and kept in-frame beta chains. For every CDR3 protein sequence, its rows merge into one entry that carries the most common genes and DNA. TCRdb, not the original authors, processed these V and J calls. The sample table records 95,000 to 150,000 distinct CDR3 sequences; roughly 3.4% of these occur just once. The ten largest account for 1.3% of the sample.

From the cysteine up to the phenylalanine, the CDR3 has a length of 13 residues. The CDR3 DNA has 39 bases and is translated from base 1. V is cut back by 3 bases and J by 4 bases, with 2 bases in the junction unmatched. Sequences SGHTA (CDR1) and FQGNSA (CDR2) are obtained from the germline V gene. This clonotype occurred many times. What this receptor recognizes is not known. No much larger clone is present one base from it, and per-base qualities are unavailable. What the authors observed across the whole study: No identical CDR3 amino acid sequences were found to be shared among expanded clones across subjects, suggesting that TCR-beta repertoires were private in all groups. In phylogenetic analysis, the repertoires of 18 of 34 MS patients grouped into a cluster of related CDR3 sequences, which suggests a possible signature at the repertoire level. TCR clonal expansion was highest in HAM/TSP patients and lowest in MS patients, with MS patients falling below even healthy controls. No association of the MS cluster with clinical or MRI features was observed, and the need for larger cohorts was stated by the authors.

This TCR derives from a woman in her 30s with multiple sclerosis. The sample comprised PBMCs. The V and J genes are TRBV7-2 and TRBJ1-2, with 7 bases aligning to TRBD1. The nucleotide sequence reads as follows: TGTGCCAGCAGCTTGGACAGGAGCTATGGCTACACCTTC. Translated, this is CASSLDRSYGYTF.